Here is one T cell receptor beta chain with its context. V shed 1 base and J 0 bases; nucleotides not matched to a gene: 5. The CDR3 consists of 16 residues. Germline V gene data show CDR1 as MGHRA and CDR2 as YSYEKL. The TCR beta CDR3 regions underwent amplification using RNA transcripts as the source. The TCR CDR3 first-round RT-PCR relied on the HTBI primer set. TCRdb reprocessed the multiplex PCR reads with MiXCR, giving one entry per CDR3 protein. The sample lists 640,000 or so distinct CDR3 sequences, approximately 14% occurring once. This record comes from a study of T cells in Graves' hyperthyroidism and ophthalmopathy. Exclusion followed for patients with uncontrolled infection, other autoimmune disease, pregnancy or lactation. Based on clinical symptoms, serum thyroxine and TRAb, thyroid ultrasound and orbital computed tomography, diagnoses were reached.

Sequencing was performed on blood. The V call is TRBV4-1, the J call TRBJ1-2, with 7 bases lining up with TRBD1. This sequence was found in a woman aged 35 to 49 with Graves' ophthalmopathy. The CDR3 spells CASSQGGQPANYGYTF. In DNA form, the CDR3 reads TGCGCCAGCAGCCAAGGGGGACAGCCAGCTAACTATGGCTACACCTTC.